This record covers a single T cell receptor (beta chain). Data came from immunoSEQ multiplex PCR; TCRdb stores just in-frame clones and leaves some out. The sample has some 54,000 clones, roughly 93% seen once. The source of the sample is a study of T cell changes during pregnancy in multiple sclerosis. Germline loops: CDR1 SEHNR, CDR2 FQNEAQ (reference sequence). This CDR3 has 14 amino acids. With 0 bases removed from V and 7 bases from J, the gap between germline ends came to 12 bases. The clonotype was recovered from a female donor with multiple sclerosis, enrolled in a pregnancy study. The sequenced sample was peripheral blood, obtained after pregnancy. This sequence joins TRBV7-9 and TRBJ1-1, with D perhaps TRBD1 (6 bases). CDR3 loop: CASSLARTANEAFF. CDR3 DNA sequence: TGTGCCAGCAGCTTAGCTCGGACAGCCAATGAAGCTTTCTTT. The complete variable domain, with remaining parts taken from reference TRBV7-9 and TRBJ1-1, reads DTGVSQNPRHKITKRGQNVTFRCDPISEHNRLYWYRQTLGQGPEFLTYFQNEAQLEKSRLLSDRFSAERPKGSFSTLEIQRTEQGDSAMYLCASSLARTANEAFFGQGTRLTVV.